The rows below give T cell receptor beta chains drawn from one sample of a study of blood T cell repertoires in COVID-19. Data came from immunoSEQ multiplex PCR; TCRdb stores just in-frame clones and leaves some out. The sample shows 150,000 or so clones, roughly three quarters of them seen only once. The sample taken for sequencing was peripheral blood. The receptor source for this set is a woman between 70 and 85 years old with COVID-19, enrolled during active disease. CDR3s leave out the opening cysteine and the closing phenylalanine or tryptophan. Where a row states a size, it is once, few, many or the class of an expanded clone; other rows omit it.

>-|TRBJ2-5|TRBV6-4
ASPLVGETQY
>-|TRBJ2-3|TRBV11-1
ASRRSASTDTQY
>-|TRBJ1-1|TRBV4-2
ASSQYRAEAF
>-|TRBJ2-1|TRBV5-1
ASALGGNNEQF
>-|TRBJ1-3|TRBV19
ASSMPTASGNTIY
>few|TRBJ2-1|TRBV27
ASSFLASNEQF
>once|TRBJ2-3|TRBV3-1/TRBV3-2
ASSQWLGTDTQY
>-|TRBJ2-2|TRBV29-1
SVDRGLTGELF
>-|TRBJ2-1|TRBV28
ASNPWATSGGIEQF
>-|TRBJ2-5|TRBV21-1
ASSGAGTQETQY
>-|TRBJ1-5|TRBV28
ATGQSGNQPQH
>-|TRBJ2-7|TRBV5-1
ASSPGGTREQY
>-|TRBJ2-3|TRBV18
ASSPRDFGSTDTQY
>-|TRBJ1-4|TRBV5-8
ASSLGPQWTVPNEKLF
>-|TRBJ1-5|TRBV19
ASSMLDRGQPQH
>-|TRBJ1-1|TRBV6-5
ASRPPGTLNTEAF
>once|TRBJ2-5|TRBV5-4
ASSSGLAGGLETQY
>once|TRBJ2-3|TRBV28
ASSLVSDTQY
>-|TRBJ1-6|TRBV9
ASSVRPGQGSNNSPLH
>-|TRBJ1-2|TRBV30
AWTKDRSGYT
>-|TRBJ2-5|TRBV14
ASSQVQGSGEQY
>-|TRBJ1-5|TRBV6-2/TRBV6-3
ASSSLSRDAKAGGNQPQH
>-|TRBJ1-6|TRBV7-2
ASSDSYSPLH
>-|TRBJ1-1|TRBV27
ASSLTGLNTEAF
>-|TRBJ1-5|TRBV21-1
ASSKDRSNQPQH
>-|TRBJ2-4|TRBV4-2
ASSRGDGQGYKNIQY
>-|TRBJ1-3|TRBV7-2
ASSLGGGPSSGNTIY
>-|TRBJ2-7|TRBV5-1
ASSPGLAGPMSYEQY
>-|TRBJ1-3|TRBV6-1
ASSEVTGGKGSGNTIY
>-|TRBJ2-7|TRBV25-1
ASSDTGRLKQY
>few|TRBJ2-7|TRBV6-1
ASSAPLAASSYEQY
>-|TRBJ1-5|TRBV2
ASSGGKFGQPQH
>few|TRBJ1-5|TRBV9
ASSLGVVPGQPQH
>-|TRBJ1-2|TRBV3-1/TRBV3-2
ASSQQGGVGYT
>-|TRBJ2-5|TRBV4-1
ASSQEGLQETQY
>-|TRBJ1-6|TRBV6-5
ASSYLDRGNSPLH
>-|TRBJ2-7|TRBV27
ASSLEGLAGYEQY
>few|TRBJ1-1|TRBV5-1
ASSSQPPTGGRVEAF
>-|TRBJ1-5|TRBV12-3/TRBV12-4
ASSWTGSQPQH
>-|TRBJ2-3|TRBV6-2/TRBV6-3
ASSYRAGASTDTQY
>-|TRBJ2-3|TRBV5-1
ASSLVPSVGDTQY
>-|TRBJ2-5|TRBV6-2/TRBV6-3
ASSPLREAQY
>-|TRBJ2-5|TRBV15
ATSRVYQETQY
>-|TRBJ1-2|TRBV10-3
AISERSGLGGYT
>-|TRBJ1-3|TRBV2
ASSEDRGPGNTIY
>-|TRBJ2-7|TRBV3-1/TRBV3-2
ASSQDLASYEQY
>-|TRBJ2-2|TRBV10-3
AIRGQGKPHRELF
>-|TRBJ1-4|TRBV4-3
ASSQDGRLNEKLF
>-|TRBJ2-3|TRBV7-2
ASSLGLSTDTQY
>few|TRBJ2-5|TRBV20-1
SASASLAGGLQETQY
>-|TRBJ1-6|TRBV27
ASSFEVQNSPLH
>-|TRBJ1-1|TRBV3-1/TRBV3-2
ASSQEGWTGFVEAF
>-|TRBJ1-1|TRBV6-2/TRBV6-3
ASSQTGRGAEAF
>-|TRBJ1-1|TRBV10-3
AISGTATEAF
>-|TRBJ1-4|TRBV30
AWGDTNQGEKLF
>-|TRBJ2-1|TRBV5-1
ASSPAGATSYNEQF
>once|TRBJ2-1|TRBV6-2/TRBV6-3
ASSYGSEARPYNEQF